This TCR beta chain is from a study of blood T cells in healthy people across ages. On this clonotype: As yet, its antigen is unknown.

Extraction of total RNA produced a minimum of 5.5 micrograms from each sample. Study outcomes and limitations: Those diversity estimates obtained from one million T cells were thought to be underestimates. Both higher diversity and more naive CD4+ cells marked long-lived donors when set against aged donors.

Then a second PCR, running roughly 6 to 11 cycles, was carried out with a sample-barcoded 5' primer and a J-beta primer mix. TCRdb fed the 5' RACE reads into MiXCR, producing one record per CDR3 protein. The data hold roughly 720,000 distinct CDR3 sequences, with about 55% observed a single time. CDR1 is SNHLY, CDR2 FYNNEI, per germline. V gave up 4 bases and J gave up 2 bases; unmatched junction bases: 4. The CDR3 has 16 residues. This TCR derives from a man older than 75 in good health. This rearrangement joins TRBV2 to TRBJ2-6, with 8 nucleotides matching TRBD1. Sequenced input: blood. In nucleotides, the CDR3 is TGTGCCAGCAGTGCCAGACAGGGGACTGGGGCCAACGTCCTGACTTTC. It is translated as CASSARQGTGANVLTF.